This T cell receptor (beta chain) was documented in a study of T-cell reconstitution after alpha-beta-depleted transplantation in children. The germline gives CDR1 SQVTM, CDR2 ANQGSEA. CDR3 length: 14 amino acids. Trimming took 4 bases from V and 4 from J, leaving 13 bases between them. Whole-study results and caveats: Several hundred expanded graft clones reportedly gave rise to the alpha-beta T cells present about two months after transplant.

During its preparation, the TCRbeta library received unique molecular identifiers. TCRdb processed the PCR reads anew with MiXCR; each CDR3 protein has one entry. The sample holds around 70,000 distinct CDR3 sequences, about 11% seen once. This clonotype was counted at least ten times. What it binds is not known. Material: PBMCs, obtained before TCRalphabeta/CD19-depleted stem cell transplant. This clonotype was obtained from a boy younger than 18 with acute myeloid leukemia, due to receive a stem cell transplant. The rearrangement links TRBV29-1 to TRBJ2-2; D remains unclear. The CDR3 spells CSVGSYRGTGELFF. CDR3 nucleotides: TGCAGCGTTGGTTCATATAGAGGCACCGGGGAGCTGTTTTTT.